A selection of T cell receptor beta chains follows, all from one sample in a study of CD8 T cells in ankylosing spondylitis. TCRdb itself ran the 5' RACE reads through MiXCR, one entry per CDR3 protein. The table includes over 130,000 distinct CDR3 sequences, about 42% detected once. Sequenced input: synovial fluid, either unsorted or a sorted T cell fraction (not recorded which). These receptors were collected from a male donor with ankylosing spondylitis. CDR3s include the opening cysteine and the closing phenylalanine or tryptophan.

CDR3,V,J
CASSYSENTEAFF,TRBV6-2/TRBV6-3,TRBJ1-1
CASSLEGLGQWPYEQYF,TRBV12-3/TRBV12-4,TRBJ2-7
CASSYSDYNEQFF,TRBV6-2/TRBV6-3,TRBJ2-1
CSVEAPEDTF,TRBV29-1,TRBJ1-2
CASSPLRDRSGYGYTF,TRBV18,TRBJ1-2
CSVRTGSVYGYTF,TRBV29-1,TRBJ1-2
CASSQEGGVDTQYF,TRBV4-1,TRBJ2-3
CASSLVQGSNSPLHF,TRBV7-9,TRBJ1-6
CAISEPPGDEQFF,TRBV10-3,TRBJ2-1
CASSPTGGFTDTQYF,TRBV12-3/TRBV12-4,TRBJ2-3
CASSQDLGEINEQFF,TRBV3-1,TRBJ2-1
CASSQGVRGNGYTF,TRBV4-1,TRBJ1-2
CASSLEGLDTGELFF,TRBV7-6,TRBJ2-2
CASSPGTNTGELFF,TRBV7-9,TRBJ2-2
CASRAWRAQETQYF,TRBV5-6,TRBJ2-5
CASRPLDSNNYGYTF,TRBV7-9,TRBJ1-2
CASSLNERGHLMETQYF,TRBV5-1,TRBJ2-5
CARQIPGLNEVENEQFF,TRBV6-1,TRBJ2-1
CASSGPSGVYGYTF,TRBV25-1,TRBJ1-2
CASSIGQGYTEAFF,TRBV19,TRBJ1-1
CASSQDRRNCPLDQPQHF,TRBV3-1,TRBJ1-5
CASSRISTRDQETQYF,TRBV7-9,TRBJ2-5
CASSLRGQGRKYF,TRBV7-9,TRBJ2-7
CASSYRTETGGYQPQHF,TRBV12-3/TRBV12-4,TRBJ1-5
CASSASRDRENDNQPQHF,TRBV9,TRBJ1-5
CASSTGMNTEAFF,TRBV7-9,TRBJ1-1
CASSTAAVNSNQPQHF,TRBV7-3,TRBJ1-5
CSARVDNEKLFF,TRBV20-1,TRBJ1-4
CSARDLEGASNTEAFF,TRBV20-1,TRBJ1-1
CASSFGTEYEQYF,TRBV7-9,TRBJ2-7
CASSLERPTAGSPLHF,TRBV5-1,TRBJ1-6
CSATGTEPYEQYF,TRBV20-1,TRBJ2-7
CASSQGPMMYNSPLHF,TRBV4-1,TRBJ1-6
CASSVRGDYEQYF,TRBV5-1,TRBJ2-7
CASREDMRGTEAFF,TRBV7-2,TRBJ1-1
CASSPEGHVKEVSNQPQHF,TRBV4-1,TRBJ1-5
CASSASGTGTGELFF,TRBV9,TRBJ2-2
CASSQDASGGPETQYF,TRBV4-2,TRBJ2-5
CASSEGADAGELFF,TRBV6-1,TRBJ2-2
CASRNQTVGAAGELFF,TRBV5-6,TRBJ2-2
CASSQIARETYEQYF,TRBV4-3,TRBJ2-7